The 17 T cell receptor beta chains below come from one sample, sequenced in a study of T cell repertoires in cytomegalovirus infection. TCRdb fed the reads into MiXCR, producing one record per CDR3 protein. Of approximately 190,000 distinct CDR3 sequences in the sample, approximately 30% were seen once. Material: PBMCs. Source of these receptors: a human donor in good health (CMV status not recorded). Some clones in this sample may be carry-over from other donors' samples.

This clonotype came up once. The chain recombines TRBV2 with TRBJ1-2; D unclear. V lost 7 bases and J 6 bases, leaving 15 bases between the germline ends. The CDR3 is 13 amino acids. The germline gives CDR1 SNHLY, CDR2 FYNNEI. The CDR3 sequence is CASTRTGNHGYTF. The CDR3 bases are TGTGCCAGCACCAGAACGGGGAACCATGGCTACACCTTC.

This clonotype was seen only once. The chain carries TRBV7-4 and TRBJ1-1, with 9 bases identical to TRBD1. The CDR3 consists of 15 residues. V was clipped by 1 base and J by 4 bases; unmatched bases: 4. In germline, CDR1 is SGHVT, CDR2 SQSDAQ. The CDR3 coding sequence is TGTGCCAGCAGCTTAGGGGACAGGGAAGGCACTGAAGCTTTCTTT. The encoded protein is CASSLGDREGTEAFF.

Only a few counts were recorded for this clonotype. This chain joins TRBV12-5 and TRBJ2-6, with D unclear. V dropped 7 bases and J dropped 4 bases, with 5 bases sitting between them. Germline CDR1 LGHNT, CDR2 FRNRAP. This CDR3 spans 12 amino acids. This chain's CDR3 is CASAWGANVLTF. The DNA of the CDR3 is TGTGCTAGTGCCTGGGGGGCCAACGTCCTGACTTTC.

V is TRBV5-1 and J is TRBJ1-1; 7 bases are a match to TRBD1. The CDR3 is 15 amino acids. The V gene end was trimmed by 3 bases and the J gene end by 3 bases; junction bases not matched to a gene: 8. The germline V gene encodes CDR1 SGHRS and CDR2 YFSETQ. This CDR3 is CASSSEGARDTEAFF. CDR3 in DNA: TGCGCCAGCAGCTCGGAGGGGGCGCGGGACACTGAAGCTTTCTTT.

This clonotype was counted at least ten times. The chain recombines TRBV7-2 with TRBJ1-3, with D unresolved. Trimming stripped 3 bases from V and 1 base from J, with 22 bases between. Germline lookup yields CDR1 SGHTA and CDR2 FQGNSA. The CDR3 has 19 amino acids. The CDR3, as DNA: TGTGCCAGCAGCTTTAGAGCAGTTGCGGCAGGTTCATCTGGAAACACCATATATTTT. Its translation is CASSFRAVAAGSSGNTIYF.

This clonotype was found many times. The V call is TRBV4-3, the J call TRBJ1-2, with unresolved D. The length of the CDR3 is 15 residues. Trimming removed 1 base at V and 4 bases at J, with 13 bases between. The germline V gene encodes CDR1 LGHNA and CDR2 YSLEER. Written as DNA, the CDR3 is TGCGCCAGCAGCCAAGTGGGGAGTAGCTTCTATGGCTACACCTTC. Amino acid sequence: CASSQVGSSFYGYTF.

The rearrangement links TRBV7-2 to TRBJ1-5, with TRBD1 identical over 9 bases. The length of the CDR3 is 15 residues. Germline loops: CDR1 SGHTA, CDR2 FQGNSA. Trimming cost V 4 bases and J 7 bases; bases outside gene matches: 8. The CDR3 DNA follows: TGTGCCAGCAGCTCACAGGGGGCGATTGAGCAGCCCCAGCATTTT. This gives the protein CASSSQGAIEQPQHF. Full variable domain (rest looked up from reference TRBV7-2 and TRBJ1-5): GAGVSQSPSNKVTEKGKDVELRCDPISGHTALYWYRQSLGQGLEFLIYFQGNSAPDKSGLPSDRFSAERTGGSVSTLTIQRTQQEDSAVYLCASSSQGAIEQPQHFGDGTRLSIL.

Many counts were recorded for this clonotype. V gene TRBV7-2 combines with J gene TRBJ1-5; 9 nucleotides agree with TRBD1. The length of the CDR3 is 14 residues. The germline V gene encodes CDR1 SGHTA and CDR2 FQGNSA. The V segment lost 5 bases and the J segment 7 bases; nucleotides outside the gene matches: 6. The CDR3 DNA sequence: TGTGCCAGCAGCAATCGACAGGGGGAACAGCCCCAGCATTTT. The encoded protein is CASSNRQGEQPQHF.

The V gene is TRBV3-1, the J gene TRBJ2-3; D unresolved. V shed 0 bases and J shed 0 bases, with 10 bases lying between them. The CDR3 is made up of 16 amino acids. The germline V gene encodes CDR1 LGHDT and CDR2 YNNKEL (reference sequence). Here the CDR3 DNA reads TGTGCCAGCAGCCAAGATTCCCATCCAAGCACAGATACGCAGTATTTT. It encodes CASSQDSHPSTDTQYF.

This rearrangement joins TRBV29-1 to TRBJ2-3; 7 bases line up with TRBD2. The germline CDR1 and CDR2 sequences are SQVTM and ANQGSEA. CDR3 length: 16 amino acids. V lost 1 base and J lost 7; bases outside the gene matches: 14. This chain's CDR3 is CSVEGRLAERGNTQYF. CDR3 DNA: TGCAGCGTTGAAGGTCGGCTAGCGGAGAGGGGCAATACGCAGTATTTT.

V and J are TRBV7-2 and TRBJ2-2; a possible D gene is TRBD2 (5 bases). The V and J ends lost 5 bases and 5 bases respectively, with 15 bases between them. CDR3 size: 15 residues. CDR1 is SGHTA, CDR2 FQGNSA, per germline. Here the CDR3 reads CASSPASTGTGELFF. CDR3 sequence (DNA): TGTGCCAGCAGCCCTGCCAGTACGGGGACCGGGGAGCTGTTTTTT.

This clonotype was recorded a few times. The chain combines TRBV20-1 with TRBJ2-1, with 8 positions matching TRBD2. CDR1 is DFQATT, CDR2 SNEGSKA, per germline (reference sequence). Trimming took 5 bases from V and 7 from J; bases not matched to a gene: 4. The CDR3 runs to 12 residues. CDR3 region: CSAVPGGNEQFF. DNA for the CDR3: TGCAGTGCTGTCCCGGGAGGGAATGAGCAGTTCTTC.

The V gene is TRBV19, the J gene TRBJ1-2; the match to TRBD1 covers 7 bases. Germline CDR1 and CDR2: LNHDA and SQIVND (reference sequence). The CDR3 spans 13 residues. The junction had 4 bases not matched to a gene; V was cut back by 5 bases and J by 4 bases. The CDR3 loop reads CASSPRDSYGYTF. The CDR3 DNA reads TGTGCCAGTAGTCCGAGGGACAGCTATGGCTACACCTTC. The variable domain in full, with the rest retrieved from reference TRBV19 and TRBJ1-2, is DGGITQSPKYLFRKEGQNVTLSCEQNLNHDAMYWYRQDPGQGLRLIYYSQIVNDFQKGDIAEGYSVSREKKESFPLTVTSAQKNPTAFYLCASSPRDSYGYTFGSGTRLTVV.

Ten or more counts support this clonotype. The chain links TRBV2 to TRBJ2-1, with a possible D match to TRBD1 (6 bases). This CDR3 is built from 13 residues. V was cut by 8 bases and J by 0 bases, with 8 bases left in between. Per the germline V gene, CDR1 is SNHLY and CDR2 is FYNNEI. DNA of the CDR3: TGTGCCAGCGACAGGAGCTCCTACAATGAGCAGTTCTTC. Encoded protein: CASDRSSYNEQFF.

This clonotype turned up a few times. The rearrangement joins TRBV12-3 or TRBV12-4 to TRBJ2-3, with TRBD2 matching 8 bases. The CDR3 sequence is 17 residues long. Losses at the gene ends were 5 bases for V and 0 bases for J; bases not matched to a gene: 10. The CDR3 loop reads CASSKVRGGVSTDTQYF. CDR3 nucleotide sequence: TGTGCCAGCAGTAAAGTACGGGGGGGCGTCAGCACAGATACGCAGTATTTT.

This clonotype has more than one count but fewer than ten. The chain is built from TRBV6-2 or TRBV6-3 and TRBJ2-3; 10 nucleotides align to TRBD2. Unmatched junction bases numbered 1, after V lost 2 bases and J lost 2 bases. This CDR3 contains 15 residues. Germline loops: CDR1 MNHEY, CDR2 SVGEGT. Here the CDR3 DNA reads TGTGCCAGCAGTTACAGCGGGGGGGCCACAGATACGCAGTATTTT. Translating gives CASSYSGGATDTQYF.

The CDR3 DNA follows: TGTGCCAGTTTCTCTTCATGGAACACTGAAGCTTTCTTT. It is translated as CASFSSWNTEAFF. This chain links TRBV19 with TRBJ1-1, with D unclear. The CDR3 sequence is 13 residues long. Between the trimmed V and J ends, which lost 8 bases and 1 base, there was a span of 11 bases. Germline CDR1 is LNHDA and CDR2 is SQIVND (reference sequence).